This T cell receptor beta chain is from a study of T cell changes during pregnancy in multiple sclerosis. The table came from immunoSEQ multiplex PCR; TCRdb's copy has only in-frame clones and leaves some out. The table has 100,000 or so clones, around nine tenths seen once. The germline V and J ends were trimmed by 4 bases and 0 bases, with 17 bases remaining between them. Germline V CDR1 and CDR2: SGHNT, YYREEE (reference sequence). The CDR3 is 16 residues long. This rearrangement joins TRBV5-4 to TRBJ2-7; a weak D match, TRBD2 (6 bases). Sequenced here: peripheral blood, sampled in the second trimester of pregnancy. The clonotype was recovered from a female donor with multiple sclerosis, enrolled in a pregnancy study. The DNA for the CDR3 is TGTGCCAGCAGCAGAAAGACCGGGACTCCCTCCTACGAGCAGTACTTC. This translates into CASSRKTGTPSYEQYF. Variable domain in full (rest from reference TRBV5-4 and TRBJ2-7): ETGVTQSPTHLIKTRGQQVTLRCSSQSGHNTVSWYQQALGQGPQFIFQYYREEENGRGNFPPRFSGLQFPNYSSELNVNALELDDSALYLCASSRKTGTPSYEQYFGPGTRLTVT.